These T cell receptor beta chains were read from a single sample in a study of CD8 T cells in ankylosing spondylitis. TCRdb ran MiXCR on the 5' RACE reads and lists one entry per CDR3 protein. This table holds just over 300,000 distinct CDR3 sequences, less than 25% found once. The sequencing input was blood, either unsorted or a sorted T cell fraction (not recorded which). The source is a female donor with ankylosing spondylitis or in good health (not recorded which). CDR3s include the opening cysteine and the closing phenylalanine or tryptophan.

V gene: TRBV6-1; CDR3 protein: CASSAHPARAAGNTIYF
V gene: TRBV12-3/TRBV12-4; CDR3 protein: CASSFSRARQGENQPQHF
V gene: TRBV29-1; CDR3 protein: CSVRPGAGYEQYF
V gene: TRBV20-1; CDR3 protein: CSALLAGGNEQFF
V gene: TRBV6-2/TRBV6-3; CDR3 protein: CASSTRGKMVEQFF
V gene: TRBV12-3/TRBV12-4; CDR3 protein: CASSHPLNMNTEAFF
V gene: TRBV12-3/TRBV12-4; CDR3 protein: CASSSVSGGEGEQFF
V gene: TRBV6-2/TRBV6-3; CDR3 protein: CASSYRNTQYF
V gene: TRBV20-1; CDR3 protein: CSAIAGTSTDTQYF
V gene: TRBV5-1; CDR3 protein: CASSLALASRDEQFF
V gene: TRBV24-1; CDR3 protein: CATSDFARGTDTQYF
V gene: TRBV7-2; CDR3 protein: CASSYGPPFTAGELFF
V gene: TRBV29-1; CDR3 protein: CSVGPGNQPQHF
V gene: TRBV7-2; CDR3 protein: CASSSDLAGGNIQYF
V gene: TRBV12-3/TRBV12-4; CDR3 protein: CASRPAGWSNEQFF
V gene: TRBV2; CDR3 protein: CASLGYQETQYF
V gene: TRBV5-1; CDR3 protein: CASSLEGLNTGELFF
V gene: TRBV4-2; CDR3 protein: CASSFLRPESSYEQYF
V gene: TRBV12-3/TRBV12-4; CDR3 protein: CASSFLWGYTDTQYF
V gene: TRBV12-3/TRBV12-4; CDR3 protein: CASSLGQPSYEQYF
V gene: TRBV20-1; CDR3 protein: CSASDTTEAFF
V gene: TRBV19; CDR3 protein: CASSMTTSGSVQDTQYF
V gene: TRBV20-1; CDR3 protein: CSVRVVPDTQYF
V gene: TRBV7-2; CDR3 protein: CASSSVGGAEAFF
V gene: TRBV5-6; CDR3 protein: CASSLGLRGTEAFF
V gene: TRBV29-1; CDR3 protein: CSVQNQGAFGGELFF
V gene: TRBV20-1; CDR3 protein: CSARKEGYTF
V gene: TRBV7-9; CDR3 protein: CASSRSSGRANGELFF
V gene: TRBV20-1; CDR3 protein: CSARERGTEYQETQYF
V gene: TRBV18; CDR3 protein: CASSPPKQGSEQFF
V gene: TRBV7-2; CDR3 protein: CASSLQVNTQYF
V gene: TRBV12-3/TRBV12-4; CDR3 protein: CASSRLMEAFF
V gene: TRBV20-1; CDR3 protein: CSARPQDTQYF
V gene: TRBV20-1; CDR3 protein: CSAWDTTDTQYF
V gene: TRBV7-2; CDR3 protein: CASSGETLNTEAFF
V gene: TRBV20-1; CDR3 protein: CSAKTILGEQYF
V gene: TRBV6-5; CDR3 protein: CASSSDLANEQFF
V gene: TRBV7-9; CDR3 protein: CASGDSSYNSPLHF
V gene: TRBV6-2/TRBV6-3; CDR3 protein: CASSDTGRPRRDEQFF
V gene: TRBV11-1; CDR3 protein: CASSLGSSASGLTEQFF
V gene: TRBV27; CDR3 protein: CASSLNPTVAYEQYF
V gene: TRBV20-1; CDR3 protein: CSARDGNIPGQGVGYTF
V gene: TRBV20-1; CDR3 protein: CSARDPEQWQFF
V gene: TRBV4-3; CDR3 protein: CASSQADRLLGNTIYF
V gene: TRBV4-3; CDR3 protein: CASSQDWGSGGSTDTQYF
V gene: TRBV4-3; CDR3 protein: CASSQEDSLARPYEQYF
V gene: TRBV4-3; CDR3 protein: CASSLRRGVPYYEQFF
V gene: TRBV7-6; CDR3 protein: CASSLRGGRKDEQYF
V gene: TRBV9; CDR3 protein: CASSVVPSSGNTIYF